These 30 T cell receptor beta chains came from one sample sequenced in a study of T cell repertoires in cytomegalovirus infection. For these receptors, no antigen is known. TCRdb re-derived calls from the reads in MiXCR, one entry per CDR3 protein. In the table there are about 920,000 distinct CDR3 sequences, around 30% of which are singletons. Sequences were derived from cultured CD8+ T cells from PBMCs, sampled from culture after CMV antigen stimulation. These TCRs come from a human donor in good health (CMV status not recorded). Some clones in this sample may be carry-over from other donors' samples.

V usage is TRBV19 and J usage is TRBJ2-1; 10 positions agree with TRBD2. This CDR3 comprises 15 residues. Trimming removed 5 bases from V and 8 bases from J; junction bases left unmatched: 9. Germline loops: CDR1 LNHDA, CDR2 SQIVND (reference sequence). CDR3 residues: CASSLTLAGWDEQFF. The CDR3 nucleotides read TGTGCCAGTAGTCTGACACTAGCGGGGTGGGATGAGCAGTTCTTC.

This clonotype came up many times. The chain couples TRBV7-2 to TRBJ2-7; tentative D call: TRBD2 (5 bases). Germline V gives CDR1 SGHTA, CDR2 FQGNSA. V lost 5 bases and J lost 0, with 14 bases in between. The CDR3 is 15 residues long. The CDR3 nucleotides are TGTGCCAGCAGCGGTTTGACGGGGAACTCCTACGAGCAGTACGTC. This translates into CASSGLTGNSYEQYV.

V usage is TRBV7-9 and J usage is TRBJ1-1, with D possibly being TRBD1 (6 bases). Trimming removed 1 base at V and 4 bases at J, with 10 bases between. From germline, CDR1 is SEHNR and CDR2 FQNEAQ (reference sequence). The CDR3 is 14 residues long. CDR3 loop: CASSLVIGGTEAFF. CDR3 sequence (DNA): TGTGCCAGCAGCTTAGTTATAGGGGGCACTGAAGCTTTCTTT.

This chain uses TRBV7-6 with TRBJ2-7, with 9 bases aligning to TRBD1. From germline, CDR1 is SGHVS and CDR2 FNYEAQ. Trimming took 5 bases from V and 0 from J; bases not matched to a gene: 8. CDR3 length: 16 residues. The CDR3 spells CASSTAEGQGSYEQYF. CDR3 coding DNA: TGTGCCAGCAGCACCGCTGAGGGACAGGGCTCCTACGAGCAGTACTTC.

The CDR3 DNA is TGTGCCAGCAGTGTTCCCGGGATCGCGGAAAAACTGTTTTTT. Translating gives CASSVPGIAEKLFF. This chain connects TRBV2 to TRBJ1-4; the D is unclear. This CDR3 contains 14 residues. V lost 4 bases and J lost 8, with 14 bases in between. Germline-derived CDR1 and CDR2 are SNHLY and FYNNEI.

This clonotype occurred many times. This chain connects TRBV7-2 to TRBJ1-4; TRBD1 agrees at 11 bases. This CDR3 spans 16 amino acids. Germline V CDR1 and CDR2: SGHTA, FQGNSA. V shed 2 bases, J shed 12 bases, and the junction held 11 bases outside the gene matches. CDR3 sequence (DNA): TGTGCCAGCAGCTTAAAGGGACAGGGGGTTGTTGGGGAACTGTTTTTT. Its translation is CASSLKGQGVVGELFF.

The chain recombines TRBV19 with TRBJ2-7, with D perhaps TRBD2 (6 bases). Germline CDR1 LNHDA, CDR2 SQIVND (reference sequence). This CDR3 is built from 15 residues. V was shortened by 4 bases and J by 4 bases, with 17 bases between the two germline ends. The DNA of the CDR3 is TGTGCCAGTAGTACTCTCCGGGACTCAGGTTACGAGCAGTACTTC. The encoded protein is CASSTLRDSGYEQYF.

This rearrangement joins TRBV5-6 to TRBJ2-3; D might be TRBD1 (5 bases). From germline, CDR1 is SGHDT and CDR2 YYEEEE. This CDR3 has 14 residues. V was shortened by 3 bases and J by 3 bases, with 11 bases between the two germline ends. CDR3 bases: TGTGCCAGCAGCTGGCCCAGGGTAACAGATACGCAGTATTTT. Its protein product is CASSWPRVTDTQYF.

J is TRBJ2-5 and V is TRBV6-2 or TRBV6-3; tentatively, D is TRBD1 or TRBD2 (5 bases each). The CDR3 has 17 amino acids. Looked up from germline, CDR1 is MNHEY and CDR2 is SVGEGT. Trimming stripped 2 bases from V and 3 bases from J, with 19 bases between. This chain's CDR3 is CASSYPHLTGGEETQYF. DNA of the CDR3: TGTGCCAGCAGTTACCCTCACTTGACTGGGGGAGAAGAGACCCAGTACTTC.

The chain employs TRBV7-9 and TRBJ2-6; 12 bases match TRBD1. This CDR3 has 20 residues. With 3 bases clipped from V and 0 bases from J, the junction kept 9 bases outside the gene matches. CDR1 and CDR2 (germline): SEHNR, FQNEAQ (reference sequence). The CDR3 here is CASSFPGTGGQSSGANVLTF. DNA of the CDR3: TGTGCCAGCAGCTTTCCCGGGACAGGGGGCCAAAGCTCTGGGGCCAACGTCCTGACTTTC. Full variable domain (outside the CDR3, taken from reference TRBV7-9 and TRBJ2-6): DTGVSQNPRHKITKRGQNVTFRCDPISEHNRLYWYRQTLGQGPEFLTYFQNEAQLEKSRLLSDRFSAERPKGSFSTLEIQRTEQGDSAMYLCASSFPGTGGQSSGANVLTFGAGSRLTVL.

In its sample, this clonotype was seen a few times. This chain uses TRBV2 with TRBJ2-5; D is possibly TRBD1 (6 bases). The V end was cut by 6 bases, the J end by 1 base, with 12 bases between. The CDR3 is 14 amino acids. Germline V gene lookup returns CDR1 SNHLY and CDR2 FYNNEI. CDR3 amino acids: CASRDTGIQETQYF. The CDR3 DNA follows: TGTGCCAGCAGGGACACAGGGATCCAAGAGACCCAGTACTTC.

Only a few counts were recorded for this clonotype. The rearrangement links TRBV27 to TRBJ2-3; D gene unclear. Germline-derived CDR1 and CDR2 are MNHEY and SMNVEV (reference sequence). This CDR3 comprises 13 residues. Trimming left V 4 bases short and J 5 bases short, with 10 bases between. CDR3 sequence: CASSSGLRDTQYF. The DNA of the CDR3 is TGTGCCAGCAGTTCTGGCCTACGAGATACGCAGTATTTT.

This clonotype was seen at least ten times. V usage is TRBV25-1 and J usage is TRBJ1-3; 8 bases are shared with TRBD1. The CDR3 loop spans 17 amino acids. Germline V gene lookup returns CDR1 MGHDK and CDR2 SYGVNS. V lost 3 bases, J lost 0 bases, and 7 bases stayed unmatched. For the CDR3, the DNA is TGTGCCAGCAGTGACGCTGAGACAGGGGCCTCTGGAAACACCATATATTTT. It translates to CASSDAETGASGNTIYF.

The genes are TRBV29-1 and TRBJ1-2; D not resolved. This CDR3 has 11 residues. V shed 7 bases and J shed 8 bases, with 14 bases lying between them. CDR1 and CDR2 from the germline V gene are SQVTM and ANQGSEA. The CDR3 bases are TGCAGCGCAGACTTGAGCCCAGGCTACACCTTC. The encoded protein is CSADLSPGYTF.

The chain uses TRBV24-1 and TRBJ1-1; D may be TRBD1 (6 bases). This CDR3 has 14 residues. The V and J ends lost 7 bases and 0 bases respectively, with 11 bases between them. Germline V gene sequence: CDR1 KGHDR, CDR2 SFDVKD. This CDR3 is CATRYREVNTEAFF. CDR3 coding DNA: TGTGCCACCAGGTACAGGGAGGTGAACACTGAAGCTTTCTTT.

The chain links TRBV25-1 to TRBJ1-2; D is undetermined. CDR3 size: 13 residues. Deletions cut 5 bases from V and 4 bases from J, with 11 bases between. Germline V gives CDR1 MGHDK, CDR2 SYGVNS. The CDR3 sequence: CASSQLDVYGYTF. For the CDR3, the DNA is TGTGCCAGCAGTCAGTTAGACGTCTATGGCTACACCTTC.

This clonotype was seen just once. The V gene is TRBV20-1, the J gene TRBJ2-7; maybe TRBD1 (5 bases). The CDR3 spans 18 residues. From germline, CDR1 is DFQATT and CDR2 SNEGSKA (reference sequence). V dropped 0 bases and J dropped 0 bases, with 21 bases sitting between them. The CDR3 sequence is CSARESDLGAIGSYEQYF. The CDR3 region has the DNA TGCAGTGCTAGAGAAAGCGATCTAGGGGCGATCGGCTCCTACGAGCAGTACTTC.

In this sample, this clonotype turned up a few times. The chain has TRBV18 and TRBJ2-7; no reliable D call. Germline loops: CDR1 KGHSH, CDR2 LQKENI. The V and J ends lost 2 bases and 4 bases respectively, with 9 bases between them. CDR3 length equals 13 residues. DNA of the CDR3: TGTGCCAGCTCACCAGAATCGTCTTACGAGCAGTACGTC. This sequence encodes CASSPESSYEQYV.

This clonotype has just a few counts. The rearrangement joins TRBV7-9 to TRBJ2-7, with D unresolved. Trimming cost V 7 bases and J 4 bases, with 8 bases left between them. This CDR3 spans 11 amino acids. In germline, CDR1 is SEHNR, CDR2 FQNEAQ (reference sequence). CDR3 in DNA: TGTGCCAGCAACAACGGATACGAGCAGTACTTC. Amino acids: CASNNGYEQYF. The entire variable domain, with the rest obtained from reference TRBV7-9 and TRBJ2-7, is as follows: DTGVSQNPRHKITKRGQNVTFRCDPISEHNRLYWYRQTLGQGPEFLTYFQNEAQLEKSRLLSDRFSAERPKGSFSTLEIQRTEQGDSAMYLCASNNGYEQYFGPGTRLTVT.

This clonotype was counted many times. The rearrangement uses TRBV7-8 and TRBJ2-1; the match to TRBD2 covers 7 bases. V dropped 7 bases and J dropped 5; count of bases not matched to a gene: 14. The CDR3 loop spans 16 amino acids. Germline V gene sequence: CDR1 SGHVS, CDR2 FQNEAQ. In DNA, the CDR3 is TGTGCCAGCACCAATGGCGGGGGAAGAACGAACAATGAGCAGTTCTTC. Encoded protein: CASTNGGGRTNNEQFF.

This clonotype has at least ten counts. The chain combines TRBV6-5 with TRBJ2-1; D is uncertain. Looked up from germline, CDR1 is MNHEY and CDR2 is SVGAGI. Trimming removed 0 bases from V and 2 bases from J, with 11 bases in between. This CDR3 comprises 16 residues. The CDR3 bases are TGTGCCAGCAGTTACTCAGAAGTCGCCCCCTACAATGAGCAGTTCTTC. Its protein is CASSYSEVAPYNEQFF.

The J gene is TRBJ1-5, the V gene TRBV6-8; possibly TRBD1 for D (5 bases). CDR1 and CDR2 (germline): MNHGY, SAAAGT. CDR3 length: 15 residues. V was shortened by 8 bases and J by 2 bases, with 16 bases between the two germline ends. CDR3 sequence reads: CASFPRGFGNQPQHF. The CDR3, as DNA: TGTGCCAGCTTCCCGAGGGGATTTGGCAATCAGCCCCAGCATTTT.

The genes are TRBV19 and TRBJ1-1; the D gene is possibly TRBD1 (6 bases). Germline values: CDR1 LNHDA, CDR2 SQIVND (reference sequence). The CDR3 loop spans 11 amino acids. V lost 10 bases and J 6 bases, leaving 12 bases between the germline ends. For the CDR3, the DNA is TGTGCCACCAAGCGGGGGCCTGAAGCTTTCTTT. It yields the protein CATKRGPEAFF.

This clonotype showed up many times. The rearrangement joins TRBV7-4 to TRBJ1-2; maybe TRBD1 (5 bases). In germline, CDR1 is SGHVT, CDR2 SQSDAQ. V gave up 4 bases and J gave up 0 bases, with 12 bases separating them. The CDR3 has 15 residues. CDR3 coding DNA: TGTGCCAGCAGCTCCACGACGGGACCTAACTATGGCTACACCTTC. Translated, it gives CASSSTTGPNYGYTF. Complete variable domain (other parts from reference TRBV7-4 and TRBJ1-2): GAGVSQSPRYKVAKRGRDVALRCDSISGHVTLYWYRQTLGQGSEVLTYSQSDAQRDKSGRPSGRFSAERPERSVSTLKIQRTEQGDSAVYLCASSSTTGPNYGYTFGSGTRLTVV.

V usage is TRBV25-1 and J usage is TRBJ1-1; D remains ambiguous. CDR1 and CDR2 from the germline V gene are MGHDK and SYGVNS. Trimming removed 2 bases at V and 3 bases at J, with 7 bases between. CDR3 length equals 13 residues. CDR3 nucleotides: TGTGCCAGCAGTGAAAGGGATTACACTGAAGCTTTCTTT. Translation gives CASSERDYTEAFF.

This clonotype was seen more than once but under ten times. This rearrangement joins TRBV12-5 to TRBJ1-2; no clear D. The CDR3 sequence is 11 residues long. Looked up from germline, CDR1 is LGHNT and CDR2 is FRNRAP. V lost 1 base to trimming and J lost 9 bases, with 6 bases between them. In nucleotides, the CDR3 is TGTGCTAGTGGTTTGGGGGGAAGCTACACCTTC. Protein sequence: CASGLGGSYTF. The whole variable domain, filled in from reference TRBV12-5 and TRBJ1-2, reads DARVTQTPRHKVTEMGQEVTMRCQPILGHNTVFWYRQTMMQGLELLAYFRNRAPLDDSGMPKDRFSAEMPDATLATLKIQPSEPRDSAVYFCASGLGGSYTFGSGTRLTVV.

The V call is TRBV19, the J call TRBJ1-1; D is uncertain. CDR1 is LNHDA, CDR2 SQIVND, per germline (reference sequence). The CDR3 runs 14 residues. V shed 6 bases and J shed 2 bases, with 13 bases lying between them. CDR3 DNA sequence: TGTGCCAGTAGGATGGCAGGCAATAACACTGAAGCTTTCTTT. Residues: CASRMAGNNTEAFF.

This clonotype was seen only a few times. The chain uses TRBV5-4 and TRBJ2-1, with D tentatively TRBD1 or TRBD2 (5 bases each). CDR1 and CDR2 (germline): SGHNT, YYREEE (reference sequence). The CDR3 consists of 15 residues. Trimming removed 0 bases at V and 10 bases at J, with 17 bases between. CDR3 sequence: CASSLAAQGPGEQFF. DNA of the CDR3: TGTGCCAGCAGCTTGGCAGCTCAGGGTCCGGGGGAGCAGTTCTTC.

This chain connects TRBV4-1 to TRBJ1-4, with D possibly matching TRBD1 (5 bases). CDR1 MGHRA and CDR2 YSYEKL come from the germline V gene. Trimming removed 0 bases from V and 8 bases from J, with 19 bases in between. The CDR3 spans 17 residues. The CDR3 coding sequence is TGCGCCAGCAGCCAAGACCCCGTGGCAGGGCCTTTAGAAAAACTGTTTTTT. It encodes CASSQDPVAGPLEKLFF.

CDR3 DNA: TGTGCCAGCAGCCAAAGAAGTCCTGAAGCTTTCTTT. It encodes CASSQRSPEAFF. The V gene is TRBV14, the J gene TRBJ1-1; unclear D gene. Trimming left V 2 bases short and J 6 bases short, with 7 bases between. Germline V gene sequence: CDR1 SGHDN, CDR2 FVKESK. CDR3 length: 12 amino acids.